This TCR beta chain stems from a study of human T cells and chemical hapten exposure. Study as a whole: Patients, chiefly female, had alopecia areata, totalis or universalis.

This clonotype has more than one count but fewer than ten. The target antigen is unknown. Overall study findings and caveats: No alteration of TCRs above 1 in 1000 frequency was seen with DPC sensitization. Clustering by CDR3 similarity yielded significantly more large clusters from expanded TCRs than controls.

The CDR3 is made up of 14 amino acids. V lost 3 bases to trimming and J lost 9 bases; unmatched junction nucleotides: 9. Per the germline V gene, CDR1 is WSHSY and CDR2 is SAAADI. TCRdb ran MiXCR on the RACE reads and lists one entry per CDR3 protein. The sample has under 200,000 distinct CDR3 sequences, under 35% seen once; the top ten hold roughly 3%. Time point reported: pre-sensitization, week 0. Treatment defined: therapeutic diphenylcyclopropenone sensitization with weekly scalp DPC. The sequence came from a woman under 40 with alopecia areata. Some clones in this sample may be carry-over from other donors' samples. The sample was whole blood, taken in connection with sensitization to the hapten diphenylcyclopropenone (DPC). The V gene is TRBV10-2, the J gene TRBJ2-5; 8 bases align to TRBD2. In DNA, the CDR3 is TGCGCCAGCAGTGAAGGCGGGGGGCCCTGGGCCCAGTACTTC. As protein: CASSEGGGPWAQYF.